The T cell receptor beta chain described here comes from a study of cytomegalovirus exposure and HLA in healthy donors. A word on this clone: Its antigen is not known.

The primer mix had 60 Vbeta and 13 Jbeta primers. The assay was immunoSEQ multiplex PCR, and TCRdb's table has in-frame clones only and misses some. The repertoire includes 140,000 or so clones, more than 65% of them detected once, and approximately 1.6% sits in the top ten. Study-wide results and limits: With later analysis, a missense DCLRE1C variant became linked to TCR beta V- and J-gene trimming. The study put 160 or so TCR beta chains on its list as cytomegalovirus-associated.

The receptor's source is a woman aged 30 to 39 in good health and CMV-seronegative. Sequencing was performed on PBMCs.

The CDR3 sequence: CASRRVTGGSGELFF. CDR3 in DNA: TGTGCCAGCAGAAGGGTCACCGGGGGTAGCGGGGAGCTGTTTTTT. The chain is built from TRBV6-1 and TRBJ2-2, with D possibly matching TRBD2 (6 bases). The V gene lost 6 bases and the J gene lost 7 bases, with 18 bases spanning the gap. CDR3 length: 15 residues. Per the germline V gene, CDR1 is MNHNS and CDR2 is SASEGT.